The text below deals with one T cell receptor beta chain. Its antigen is not identified. One base away lies a much larger clone, so this may be a sequencing read error. This sample is part of a study of blood T cells in healthy people across ages. Findings and caveats of the study: Bulk PBMC profiling left naive and antigen-experienced comparisons inconclusive.

Germline V CDR1 and CDR2: DFQATT, SNEGSKA (reference sequence). The CDR3 has 10 residues. With a J-beta primer mix and a sample-barcoded 5' primer, a second PCR ran roughly 6 to 12 cycles. Individual samples furnished no less than 3 million CDR3-containing paired-end reads apiece. TCRdb independently ran MiXCR on the 5' RACE reads; one entry per CDR3 protein. The sample records some 920,000 distinct CDR3 sequences, roughly half being singletons. The sample comprised blood. The chain has TRBV20-1 and TRBJ2-1; D is unresolved. The end of the DNA fits TRBJ2-7 better, so the J call may be wrong. The source is a woman aged 60-75 years in good health. CDR3 in amino acids: CSATGYEQYF. The CDR3 DNA reads as TGCAGTGCTACAGGCTACGAGCAGTACTTC.